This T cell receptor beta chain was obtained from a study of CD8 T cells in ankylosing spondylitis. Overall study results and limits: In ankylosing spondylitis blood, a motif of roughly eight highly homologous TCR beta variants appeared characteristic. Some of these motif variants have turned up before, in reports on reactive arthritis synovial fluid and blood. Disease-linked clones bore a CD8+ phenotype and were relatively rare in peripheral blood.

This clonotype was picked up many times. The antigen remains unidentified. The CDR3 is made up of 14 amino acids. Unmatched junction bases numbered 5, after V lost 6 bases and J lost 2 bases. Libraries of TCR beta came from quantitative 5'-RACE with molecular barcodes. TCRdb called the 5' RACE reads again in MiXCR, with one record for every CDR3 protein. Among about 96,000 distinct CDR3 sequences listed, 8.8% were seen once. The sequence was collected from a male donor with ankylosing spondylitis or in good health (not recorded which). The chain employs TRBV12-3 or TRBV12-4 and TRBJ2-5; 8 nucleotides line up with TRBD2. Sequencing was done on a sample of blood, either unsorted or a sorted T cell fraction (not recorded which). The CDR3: CASRPGGAQETQYF. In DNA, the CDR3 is TGTGCCAGCAGGCCCGGGGGGGCGCAAGAGACCCAGTACTTC.